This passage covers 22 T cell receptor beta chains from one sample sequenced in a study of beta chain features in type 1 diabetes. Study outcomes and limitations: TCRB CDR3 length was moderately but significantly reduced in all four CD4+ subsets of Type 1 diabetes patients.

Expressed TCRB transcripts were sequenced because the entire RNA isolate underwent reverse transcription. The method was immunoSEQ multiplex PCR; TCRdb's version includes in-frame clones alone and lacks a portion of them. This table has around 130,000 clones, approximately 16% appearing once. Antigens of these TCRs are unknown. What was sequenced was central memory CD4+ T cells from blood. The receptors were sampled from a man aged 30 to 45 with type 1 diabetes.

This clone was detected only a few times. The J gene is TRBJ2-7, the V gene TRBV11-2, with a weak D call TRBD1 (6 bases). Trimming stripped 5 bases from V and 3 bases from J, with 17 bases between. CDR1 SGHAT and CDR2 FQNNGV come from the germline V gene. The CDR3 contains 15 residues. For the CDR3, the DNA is TGTGCCAGCAGCCTCAAAACTACAGGGTTCTACGAGCAGTACTTC. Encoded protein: CASSLKTTGFYEQYF.

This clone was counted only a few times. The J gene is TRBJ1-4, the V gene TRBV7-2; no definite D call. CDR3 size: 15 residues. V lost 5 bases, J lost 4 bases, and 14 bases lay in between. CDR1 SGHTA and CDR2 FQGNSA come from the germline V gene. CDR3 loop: CASSPAAQVNEKLFF. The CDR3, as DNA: TGTGCCAGCAGCCCGGCGGCGCAGGTTAATGAAAAACTGTTTTTT. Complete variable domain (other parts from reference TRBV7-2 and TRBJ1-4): GAGVSQSPSNKVTEKGKDVELRCDPISGHTALYWYRQSLGQGLEFLIYFQGNSAPDKSGLPSDRFSAERTGGSVSTLTIQRTQQEDSAVYLCASSPAAQVNEKLFFGSGTQLSVL.

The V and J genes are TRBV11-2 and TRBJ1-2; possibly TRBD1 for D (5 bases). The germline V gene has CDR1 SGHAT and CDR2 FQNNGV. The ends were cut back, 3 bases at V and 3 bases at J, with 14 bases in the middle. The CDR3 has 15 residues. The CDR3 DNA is TGTGCCAGCAGCTTCCGTGTGGGGCTGTACTATGGCTACACCTTC. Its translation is CASSFRVGLYYGYTF.

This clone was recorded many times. CDR3 in amino acids: CAISWDNTGELFF. CDR3 sequence (DNA): TGTGCCATCAGTTGGGACAACACCGGGGAGCTGTTTTTT. The chain recombines TRBV10-3 with TRBJ2-2; D tentatively reads TRBD1 or TRBD2 (5 bases each). This CDR3 contains 13 residues. CDR1 ENHRY and CDR2 SYGVKD come from the germline V gene. Trimming stripped 5 bases from V and 2 bases from J, with 6 bases between.

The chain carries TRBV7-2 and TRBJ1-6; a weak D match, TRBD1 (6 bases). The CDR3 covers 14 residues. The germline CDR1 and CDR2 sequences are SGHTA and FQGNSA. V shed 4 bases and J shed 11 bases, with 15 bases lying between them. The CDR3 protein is CASSSDRFGAPLHF. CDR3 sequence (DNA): TGTGCCAGCAGCTCTGACAGGTTCGGGGCACCCCTCCACTTT.

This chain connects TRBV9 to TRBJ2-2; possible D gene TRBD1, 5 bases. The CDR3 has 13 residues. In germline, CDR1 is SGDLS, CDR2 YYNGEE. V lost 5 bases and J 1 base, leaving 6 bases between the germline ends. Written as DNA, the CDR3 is TGTGCCAGCAGGCAGGGGAACACCGGGGAGCTGTTTTTT. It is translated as CASRQGNTGELFF.

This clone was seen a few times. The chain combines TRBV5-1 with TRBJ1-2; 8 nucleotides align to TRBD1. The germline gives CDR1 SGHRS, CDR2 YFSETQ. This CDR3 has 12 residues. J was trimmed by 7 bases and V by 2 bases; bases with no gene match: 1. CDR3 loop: CASSLDRGGYTF. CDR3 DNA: TGCGCCAGCAGCTTAGACAGGGGTGGCTACACCTTC.

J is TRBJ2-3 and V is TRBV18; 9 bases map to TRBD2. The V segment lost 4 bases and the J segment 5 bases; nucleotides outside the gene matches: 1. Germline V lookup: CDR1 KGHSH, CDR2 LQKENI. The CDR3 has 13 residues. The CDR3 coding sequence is TGTGCCAGCTCACTGACTAGCGGAGATACGCAGTATTTT. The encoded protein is CASSLTSGDTQYF.

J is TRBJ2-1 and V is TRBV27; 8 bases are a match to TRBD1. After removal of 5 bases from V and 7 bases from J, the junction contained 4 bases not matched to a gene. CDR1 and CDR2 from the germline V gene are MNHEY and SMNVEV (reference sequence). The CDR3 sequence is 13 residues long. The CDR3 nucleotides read TGTGCCAGCAGTAAAGGACAGGGAAATGAGCAGTTCTTC. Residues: CASSKGQGNEQFF.

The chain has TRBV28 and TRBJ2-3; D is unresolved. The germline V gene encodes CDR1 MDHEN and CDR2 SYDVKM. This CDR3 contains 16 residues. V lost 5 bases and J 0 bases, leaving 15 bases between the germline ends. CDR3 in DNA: TGTGCCAGCAGTCCCGGAACCCCTTCTAGCACAGATACGCAGTATTTT. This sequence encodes CASSPGTPSSTDTQYF.

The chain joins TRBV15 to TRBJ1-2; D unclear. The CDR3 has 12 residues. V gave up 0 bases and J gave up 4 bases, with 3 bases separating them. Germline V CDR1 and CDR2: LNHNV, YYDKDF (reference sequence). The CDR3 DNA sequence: TGTGCCACCAGCAGAGATGGCTATGGCTACACCTTC. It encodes CATSRDGYGYTF.

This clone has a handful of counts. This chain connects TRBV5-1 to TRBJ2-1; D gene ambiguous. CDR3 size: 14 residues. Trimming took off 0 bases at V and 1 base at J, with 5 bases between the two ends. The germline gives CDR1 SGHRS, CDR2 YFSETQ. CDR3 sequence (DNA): TGCGCCAGCAGCTTGGACAGTTCCTACAATGAGCAGTTCTTC. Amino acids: CASSLDSSYNEQFF. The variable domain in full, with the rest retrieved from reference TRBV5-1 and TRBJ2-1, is KAGVTQTPRYLIKTRGQQVTLSCSPISGHRSVSWYQQTPGQGLQFLFEYFSETQRNKGNFPGRFSGRQFSNSRSEMNVSTLELGDSALYLCASSLDSSYNEQFFGPGTRLTVL.

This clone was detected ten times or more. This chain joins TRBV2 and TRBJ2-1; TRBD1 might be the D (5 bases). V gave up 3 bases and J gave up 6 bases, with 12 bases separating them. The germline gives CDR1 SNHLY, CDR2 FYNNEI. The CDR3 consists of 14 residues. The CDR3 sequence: CASSEQTVFNEQFF. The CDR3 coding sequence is TGTGCCAGCAGTGAGCAGACAGTTTTCAATGAGCAGTTCTTC.

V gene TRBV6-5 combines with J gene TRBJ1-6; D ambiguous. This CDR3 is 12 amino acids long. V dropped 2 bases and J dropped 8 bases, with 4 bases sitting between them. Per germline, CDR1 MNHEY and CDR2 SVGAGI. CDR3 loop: CASSYTHSPLHF. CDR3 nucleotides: TGTGCCAGCAGTTACACCCATTCACCCCTCCACTTT.

The CDR3 bases are TGTGCCAGTAGCCAGGGGCAGGGGGCAGATATTAATTCACCCCTCCACTTT. It is translated as CASSQGQGADINSPLHF. This chain connects TRBV19 to TRBJ1-6; 8 nucleotides line up with TRBD1. The CDR3 sequence is 17 residues long. V shed 6 bases, J shed 6 bases, and the junction held 13 bases outside the gene matches. Germline V lookup: CDR1 LNHDA, CDR2 SQIVND (reference sequence).

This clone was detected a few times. The CDR3 nucleotides are TGTGCCAGCAGCGTATACGCAGGGGACTACGAGCAGTACTTC. It specifies CASSVYAGDYEQYF. The chain uses TRBV9 and TRBJ2-7; the D gene is possibly TRBD1 (6 bases). The germline V gene has CDR1 SGDLS and CDR2 YYNGEE. The ends were cut back, 1 base at V and 3 bases at J, with 11 bases in the middle. The length of the CDR3 is 14 residues.

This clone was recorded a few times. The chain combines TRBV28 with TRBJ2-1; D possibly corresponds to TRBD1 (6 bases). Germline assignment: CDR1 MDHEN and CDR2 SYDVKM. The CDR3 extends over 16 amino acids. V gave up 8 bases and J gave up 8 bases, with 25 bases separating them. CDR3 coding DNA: TGTGCCAGCGGCCCCATAGGGACAATTCTCGGGGATGAGCAGTTCTTC. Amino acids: CASGPIGTILGDEQFF.

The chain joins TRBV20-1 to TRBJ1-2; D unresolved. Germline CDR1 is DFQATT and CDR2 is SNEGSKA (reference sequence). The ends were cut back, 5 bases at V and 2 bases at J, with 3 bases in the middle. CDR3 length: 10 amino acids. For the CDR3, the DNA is TGCAGTGCTGAAAACTATGGCTACACCTTC. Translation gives CSAENYGYTF.

The CDR3 nucleotides read TGCAGTGCTCTTGACAATTACGAGCAGTACTTC. It specifies CSALDNYEQYF. The chain uses TRBV20-1 and TRBJ2-7; D is ambiguous. CDR3 size: 11 residues. Germline V CDR1 and CDR2: DFQATT, SNEGSKA (reference sequence). V lost 5 bases to trimming and J lost 4 bases, with 9 bases between them.

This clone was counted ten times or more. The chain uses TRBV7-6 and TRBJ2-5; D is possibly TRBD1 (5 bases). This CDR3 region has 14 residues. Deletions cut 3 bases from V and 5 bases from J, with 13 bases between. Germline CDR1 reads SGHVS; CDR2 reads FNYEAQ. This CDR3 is CASSFRVDGETQYF. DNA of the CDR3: TGTGCCAGCAGCTTCAGGGTGGATGGGGAGACCCAGTACTTC.

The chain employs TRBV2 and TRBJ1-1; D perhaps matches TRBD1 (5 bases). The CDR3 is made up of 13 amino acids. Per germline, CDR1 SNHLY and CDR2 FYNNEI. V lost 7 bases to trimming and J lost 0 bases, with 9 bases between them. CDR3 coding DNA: TGTGCCAGCAATAAGGGGATGAACACTGAAGCTTTCTTT. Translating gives CASNKGMNTEAFF.

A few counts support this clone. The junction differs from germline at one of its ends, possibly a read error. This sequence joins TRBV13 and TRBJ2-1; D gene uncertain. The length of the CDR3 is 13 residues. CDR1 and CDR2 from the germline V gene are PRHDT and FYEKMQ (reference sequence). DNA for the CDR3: TGTGCCAGCAGCGTAGGAGTAGAGGATGAGCAGTTCTTC. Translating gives CASSVGVEDEQFF.